This TCR beta chain was captured by sequencing in a study of CD4 T cells in relation to SARS-CoV-2 and coronaviruses. Study-wide context: Negative control cultures got HIV-1 Nef peptides or no peptide.

CDR1 is MNHNY, CDR2 SVGAGI, per germline (reference sequence). The CDR3 spans 13 residues. V lost 4 bases and J 3 bases, leaving 7 bases between the germline ends. Profiled with immunoSEQ multiplex PCR; TCRdb holds only in-frame clones, not every one. The table lists about 19,000 clones, around 77% of them singletons, with more than 15% in the top ten. CD4+ T cells from unexposed donors were obtained before the COVID-19 pandemic (2011-2018). The cells were cultured for over eight days before CD4+ T cells were isolated. Remarks on this clone: Antigen specificity is unknown.

The receptor's source is a human donor in good health. V usage is TRBV6-6 and J usage is TRBJ2-4; no clear D. Sample: CD4+ T cells from PBMCs, cultured in vitro. CDR3 sequence: CASSSPDKNIQYF. The CDR3 nucleotides read TGTGCCAGCAGTTCGCCAGACAAAAACATTCAGTACTTC.